One and the same sample provided the 6 T cell receptor beta chains below, sequenced in a study of somatic mutations in cytotoxic T cells in rheumatoid arthritis. Sequencing used immunoSEQ multiplex PCR; TCRdb keeps in-frame clones, though not all of them. The sample holds tens of thousands of clones; around nine tenths are singletons and the top ten take approximately 9.4%. Sequenced sample: CD8+ T cells sorted from blood. The receptors were sampled from an adult with rheumatoid arthritis.

This clone was observed a handful of times. V is TRBV27 and J is TRBJ2-7; the D is unclear. CDR1 and CDR2 (germline): MNHEY, SMNVEV (reference sequence). CDR3 length: 12 residues. DNA for the CDR3: TGTGTTGTGTTCACGAGCTCCTACGAGCAGTACTTC. It encodes CVVFTSSYEQYF.

This chain joins TRBV11-3 and TRBJ2-7; D is unresolved. V gave up 5 bases and J gave up 5 bases, with 16 bases separating them. Germline CDR1 SGHNT, CDR2 YENEEA. The CDR3 is 14 amino acids. CDR3 amino acids: CASSRSGPEHEQYF. The CDR3 bases are TGTGCCAGCAGCCGATCGGGTCCTGAACACGAGCAGTACTTC.

This clone showed up just once. The J gene is TRBJ2-5, the V gene TRBV7-9, with TRBD2 identical over 11 bases. CDR1 and CDR2 (germline): SEHNR, FQNEAQ (reference sequence). The length of the CDR3 is 16 residues. The trim removed 2 bases at V and 3 bases at J, leaving 5 bases unmatched. CDR3 protein: CASSLSLAGEEETQYF. The CDR3 DNA sequence: TGTGCCAGCAGCTTATCACTAGCGGGGGAGGAAGAGACCCAGTACTTC.

The genes are TRBV4-1 and TRBJ1-4; 7 nucleotides align to TRBD1. Trimming at V came to 2 bases and at J to 5 bases, leaving 5 bases not matched to a gene. Germline V gene data show CDR1 as MGHRA and CDR2 as YSYEKL. The CDR3 totals 15 residues. The DNA for the CDR3 is TGCGCCAGCAGCCAAAGGGACAGCCGGAATGAAAAACTGTTTTTT. Translated, it gives CASSQRDSRNEKLFF.

The rearrangement uses TRBV25-1 and TRBJ1-2; a weak D match, TRBD1 (5 bases). The V gene's germline CDR1 is MGHDK and CDR2 SYGVNS. The CDR3 contains 13 residues. V lost 2 bases and J lost 10, with 14 bases in between. The DNA of the CDR3 is TGTGCCAGCAGTGAAGGGTCTAGGGGCTACTACACCTTC. The encoded protein is CASSEGSRGYYTF.

V is TRBV7-2 and J is TRBJ2-7; 9 bases fit TRBD2. The germline CDR1 and CDR2 sequences are SGHTA and FQGNSA. The CDR3 sequence is 14 residues long. J gave up 4 bases and V 5 bases, and 6 bases lay outside the gene matches. The DNA of the CDR3 is TGTGCCAGCAGCAATCTAGCGGGGCTATACGAGCAGTACTTC. Translation: CASSNLAGLYEQYF.